The T cell receptor (beta chain) described here comes from a study of cytomegalovirus exposure and HLA in healthy donors. PCR amplification relied on 60 Vbeta primers (plus 13 Jbeta primers). Method: immunoSEQ multiplex PCR; TCRdb's copy keeps in-frame clones and lacks some. The table includes 110,000 or so clones, 82% detected once. The sample consisted of PBMCs. The TCR was taken from a woman under 30 in good health and CMV-seronegative.

CDR3 sequence: CASSDLMGSEKLFF. CDR3 DNA: TGTGCCAGCAGTGATCTCATGGGGAGTGAAAAACTGTTTTTT. The V gene is TRBV25-1, the J gene TRBJ1-4, with no clear D. Germline CDR1 is MGHDK and CDR2 is SYGVNS. Trimming shortened V by 3 bases and J by 7 bases, and 12 bases separated the two germline ends. The CDR3 runs 14 residues.